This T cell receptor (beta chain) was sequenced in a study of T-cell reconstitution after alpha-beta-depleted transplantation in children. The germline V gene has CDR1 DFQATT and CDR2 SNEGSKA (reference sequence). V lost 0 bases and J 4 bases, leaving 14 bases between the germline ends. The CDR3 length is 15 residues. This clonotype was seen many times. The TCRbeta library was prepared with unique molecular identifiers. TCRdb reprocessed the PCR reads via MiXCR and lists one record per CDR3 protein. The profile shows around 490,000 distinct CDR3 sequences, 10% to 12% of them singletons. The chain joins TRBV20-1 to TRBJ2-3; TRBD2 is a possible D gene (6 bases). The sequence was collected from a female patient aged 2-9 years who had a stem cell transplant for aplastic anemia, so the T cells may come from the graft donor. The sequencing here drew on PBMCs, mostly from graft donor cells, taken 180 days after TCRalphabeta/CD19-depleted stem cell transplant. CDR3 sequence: CSARDPAREPDTQYF. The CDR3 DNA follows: TGCAGTGCTAGAGATCCAGCGCGGGAACCAGATACGCAGTATTTT.